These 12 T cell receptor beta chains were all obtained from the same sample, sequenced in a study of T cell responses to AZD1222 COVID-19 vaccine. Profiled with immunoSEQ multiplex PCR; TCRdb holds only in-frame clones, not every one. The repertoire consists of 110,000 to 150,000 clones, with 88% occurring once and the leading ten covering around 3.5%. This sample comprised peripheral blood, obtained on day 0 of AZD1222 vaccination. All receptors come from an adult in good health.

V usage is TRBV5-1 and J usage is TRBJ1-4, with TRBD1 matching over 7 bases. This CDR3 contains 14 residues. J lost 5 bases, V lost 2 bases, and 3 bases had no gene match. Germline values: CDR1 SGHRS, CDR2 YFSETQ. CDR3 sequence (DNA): TGCGCCAGCAGCTTCGGACAGGTGAATGAAAAACTGTTTTTT. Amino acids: CASSFGQVNEKLFF.

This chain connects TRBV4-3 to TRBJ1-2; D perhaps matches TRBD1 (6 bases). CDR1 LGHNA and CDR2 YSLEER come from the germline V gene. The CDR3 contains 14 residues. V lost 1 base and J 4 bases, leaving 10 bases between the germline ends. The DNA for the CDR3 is TGCGCCAGCAGCCAAGCACAGGGATCCTATGGCTACACCTTC. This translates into CASSQAQGSYGYTF.

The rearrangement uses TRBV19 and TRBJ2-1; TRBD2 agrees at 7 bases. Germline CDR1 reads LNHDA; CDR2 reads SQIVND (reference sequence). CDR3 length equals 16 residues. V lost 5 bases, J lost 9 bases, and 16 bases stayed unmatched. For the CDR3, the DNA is TGTGCCAGTAGTCCCTTCGGGGGGAGAGGGTTGGGTGAGCAGTTCTTC. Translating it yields CASSPFGGRGLGEQFF.

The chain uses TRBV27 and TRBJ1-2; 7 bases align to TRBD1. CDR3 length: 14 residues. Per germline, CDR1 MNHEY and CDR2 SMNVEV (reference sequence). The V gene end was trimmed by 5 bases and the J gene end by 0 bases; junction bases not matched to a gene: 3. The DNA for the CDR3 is TGTGCCAGCAGTCCAACAGGGGCTAACTATGGCTACACCTTC. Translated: CASSPTGANYGYTF.

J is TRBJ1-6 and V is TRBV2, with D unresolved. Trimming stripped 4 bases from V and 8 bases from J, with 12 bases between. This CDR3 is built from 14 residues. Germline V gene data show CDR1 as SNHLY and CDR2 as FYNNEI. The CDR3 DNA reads TGTGCCAGCAGTGTGACCGTAGGTGATTCACCCCTCCACTTT. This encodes CASSVTVGDSPLHF.

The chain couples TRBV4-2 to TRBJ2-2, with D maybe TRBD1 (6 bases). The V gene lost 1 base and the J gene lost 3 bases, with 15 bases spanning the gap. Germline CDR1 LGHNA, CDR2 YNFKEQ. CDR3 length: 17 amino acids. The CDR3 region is CASSQGEGDEHTGELFF. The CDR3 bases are TGTGCCAGCAGCCAAGGAGAGGGGGATGAGCACACCGGGGAGCTGTTTTTT.

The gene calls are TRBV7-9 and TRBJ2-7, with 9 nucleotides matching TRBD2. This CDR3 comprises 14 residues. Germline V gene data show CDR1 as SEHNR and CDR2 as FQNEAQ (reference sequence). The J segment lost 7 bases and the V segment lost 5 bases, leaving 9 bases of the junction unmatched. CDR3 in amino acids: CASSVTSGLGEQYF. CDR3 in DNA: TGTGCCAGCAGCGTAACTAGCGGGTTGGGTGAGCAGTACTTC.

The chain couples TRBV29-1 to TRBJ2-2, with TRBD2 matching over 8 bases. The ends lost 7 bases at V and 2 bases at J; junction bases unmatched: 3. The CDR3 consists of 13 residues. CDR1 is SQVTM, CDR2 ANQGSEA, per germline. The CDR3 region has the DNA TGCAGCGGTACTAGCGGTAACACCGGGGAGCTGTTTTTT. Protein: CSGTSGNTGELFF.

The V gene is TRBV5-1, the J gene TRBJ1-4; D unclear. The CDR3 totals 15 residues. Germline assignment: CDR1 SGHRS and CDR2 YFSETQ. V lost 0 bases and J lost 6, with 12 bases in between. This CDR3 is CASSLVGRTDEKLFF. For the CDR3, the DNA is TGCGCCAGCAGCTTGGTGGGAAGGACGGATGAAAAACTGTTTTTT.

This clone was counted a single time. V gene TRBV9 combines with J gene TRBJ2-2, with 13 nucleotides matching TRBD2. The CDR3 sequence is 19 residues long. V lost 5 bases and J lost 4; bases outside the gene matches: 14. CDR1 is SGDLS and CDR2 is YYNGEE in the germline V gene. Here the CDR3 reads CASSWGTSGTQRSTGELFF. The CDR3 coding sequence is TGTGCCAGCAGTTGGGGGACTAGCGGGACCCAACGGAGCACCGGGGAGCTGTTTTTT.

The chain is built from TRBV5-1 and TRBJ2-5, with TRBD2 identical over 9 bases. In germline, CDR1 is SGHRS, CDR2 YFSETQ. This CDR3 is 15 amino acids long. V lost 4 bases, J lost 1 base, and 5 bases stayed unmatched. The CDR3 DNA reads TGCGCCAGCAGCCCCCAGACTAGCGGCCAAGAGACCCAGTACTTC. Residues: CASSPQTSGQETQYF.

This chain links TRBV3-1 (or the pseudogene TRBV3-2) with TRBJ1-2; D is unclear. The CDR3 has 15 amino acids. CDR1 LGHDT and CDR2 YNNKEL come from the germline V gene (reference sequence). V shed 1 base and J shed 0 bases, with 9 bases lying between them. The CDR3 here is CASSQVASTNYGYTF. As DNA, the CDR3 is TGTGCCAGCAGCCAAGTGGCATCCACTAACTATGGCTACACCTTC.